The 30 T cell receptor beta chains presented below share a single source sample, sequenced in a study of cytomegalovirus exposure and HLA in healthy donors. A multiplex PCR was run with 60 Vbeta primers and 13 Jbeta primers. Assay: immunoSEQ multiplex PCR; the TCRdb copy retains only in-frame clones and omits some. The sample yields more than 150,000 clones, roughly nine tenths seen once. Specimen: PBMCs. The receptors originated from a girl under three years old in good health and CMV-seronegative.

The rearrangement uses TRBV9 and TRBJ2-1, with 12 nucleotides matching TRBD2. The CDR3 extends over 19 amino acids. The germline V gene encodes CDR1 SGDLS and CDR2 YYNGEE. The ends lost 7 bases at V and 0 bases at J; junction bases unmatched: 14. In nucleotides, the CDR3 is TGTGCCAGCCGCAGACTAGCGGGAGACCGCCTAAGCTCCTACAATGAGCAGTTCTTC. It translates to CASRRLAGDRLSSYNEQFF.

The chain carries TRBV11-2 and TRBJ2-7; TRBD2 agrees at 11 bases. The CDR3 sequence is 15 residues long. Germline values: CDR1 SGHAT, CDR2 FQNNGV. After removal of 5 bases from V and 2 bases from J, the junction contained 5 bases not matched to a gene. CDR3 nucleotides: TGTGCCAGCAGCCGACTTAGCGGGAGGGCCTACGAGCAGTACTTC. Translated, it gives CASSRLSGRAYEQYF. Using reference TRBV11-2 and TRBJ2-7 for the parts outside the CDR3, the full variable domain is EAGVAQSPRYKIIEKRQSVAFWCNPISGHATLYWYQQILGQGPKLLIQFQNNGVVDDSQLPKDRFSAERLKGVDSTLKIQPAKLEDSAVYLCASSRLSGRAYEQYFGPGTRLTVT.

This chain connects TRBV6-1 to TRBJ2-7; TRBD2 matches at 9 bases. The CDR3 totals 14 residues. The germline V gene has CDR1 MNHNS and CDR2 SASEGT. V lost 7 bases, J lost 1 base, and 5 bases stayed unmatched. This CDR3 reads CASTVLAGSYEQYF. In DNA, the CDR3 is TGTGCCAGCACGGTCCTAGCGGGGTCCTACGAGCAGTACTTC.

The J gene is TRBJ1-5, the V gene TRBV6-1, with TRBD1 matching over 7 bases. This CDR3 region has 15 residues. V dropped 2 bases and J dropped 2; count of bases not matched to a gene: 3. Germline V lookup: CDR1 MNHNS, CDR2 SASEGT. Here the CDR3 DNA reads TGTGCCAGCAGTGAACTCGACAGGGGCAATCAGCCCCAGCATTTT. Residues: CASSELDRGNQPQHF.

The chain has TRBV27 and TRBJ2-3, with a possible D match to TRBD2 (5 bases). Looked up from germline, CDR1 is MNHEY and CDR2 is SMNVEV (reference sequence). Trimming left V 6 bases short and J 3 bases short, with 13 bases between. The CDR3 sequence is 14 residues long. Here the CDR3 reads CASRFVGETDTQYF. The CDR3, as DNA: TGTGCCAGCAGGTTTGTGGGAGAAACAGATACGCAGTATTTT.

The rearrangement joins TRBV5-1 to TRBJ2-3; 9 bases align to TRBD2. This CDR3 has 16 residues. Per the germline V gene, CDR1 is SGHRS and CDR2 is YFSETQ. V lost 0 bases, J lost 0 bases, and 2 bases stayed unmatched. CDR3 amino acids: CASSLGTSGSTDTQYF. CDR3 coding DNA: TGCGCCAGCAGCTTGGGTACTAGCGGGAGCACAGATACGCAGTATTTT.

V usage is TRBV6-5 and J usage is TRBJ2-7; tentatively, D is TRBD1 (6 bases). V was clipped by 2 bases and J by 1 base, with 12 bases between them. This CDR3 region has 15 residues. CDR1 is MNHEY, CDR2 SVGAGI, per germline. CDR3 residues: CASSYGGGGSYEQYF. DNA of the CDR3: TGTGCCAGCAGTTACGGGGGCGGAGGTTCCTACGAGCAGTACTTC.

V gene TRBV5-1 combines with J gene TRBJ2-7; 10 nucleotides agree with TRBD1. The CDR3 has 15 amino acids. From germline, CDR1 is SGHRS and CDR2 YFSETQ. The V gene end was trimmed by 0 bases and the J gene end by 5 bases; junction bases not matched to a gene: 5. Written as DNA, the CDR3 is TGCGCCAGCAGCTTGGTGGGACAGGGGACAAACGAGCAGTACTTC. The encoded protein is CASSLVGQGTNEQYF.

The chain links TRBV4-1 to TRBJ2-4, with 10 bases aligning to TRBD2. Per germline, CDR1 MGHRA and CDR2 YSYEKL. V shed 1 base and J 0 bases; nucleotides not matched to a gene: 6. This CDR3 has 18 residues. This CDR3 is CASSQGSVAGGAKNIQYF. The CDR3 DNA follows: TGCGCCAGCAGCCAAGGGAGTGTAGCGGGAGGAGCCAAAAACATTCAGTACTTC.

This rearrangement joins TRBV11-2 to TRBJ2-7; 9 bases are a match to TRBD1. Trimming cost V 3 bases and J 5 bases; bases outside gene matches: 8. CDR1 and CDR2 (germline): SGHAT, FQNNGV. CDR3 length: 15 residues. The CDR3 sequence is CASSFGGQGANEQYF. The CDR3 coding sequence is TGTGCCAGCAGCTTCGGGGGACAGGGTGCCAACGAGCAGTACTTC.

V is TRBV7-9 and J is TRBJ1-2, with 9 bases identical to TRBD1. The CDR3 consists of 13 residues. From germline, CDR1 is SEHNR and CDR2 FQNEAQ (reference sequence). Trimming at V came to 5 bases and at J to 8 bases, leaving 6 bases not matched to a gene. CDR3 amino acids: CASSAGTGYGYTF. CDR3 DNA sequence: TGTGCCAGCAGCGCCGGGACAGGGTACGGCTACACCTTC.

The V gene is TRBV6-6, the J gene TRBJ1-2; D possibly corresponds to TRBD1 (6 bases). Germline V gene lookup returns CDR1 MNHNY and CDR2 SVGAGI (reference sequence). This CDR3 has 12 residues. V was trimmed by 4 bases and J by 6 bases, leaving 9 bases between them. The CDR3 loop is CASSSTGNGYTF. The CDR3 nucleotides read TGTGCCAGCAGTTCAACAGGGAATGGCTACACCTTC.

This clone was counted once. The chain is built from TRBV7-9 and TRBJ1-3; possibly TRBD1 for D (6 bases). Trimming took off 4 bases at V and 2 bases at J, with 12 bases between the two ends. Germline V lookup: CDR1 SEHNR, CDR2 FQNEAQ (reference sequence). This CDR3 has 15 residues. Here the CDR3 DNA reads TGTGCCAGCAGCTCTGAGGGGGGGGCTGGAAACACCATATATTTT. Translated: CASSSEGGAGNTIYF.

Remarks on this clone: A read error is likely, as this CDR3 ends without the conserved phenylalanine or tryptophan. V gene TRBV4-2 combines with J gene TRBJ1-2; 9 bases map to TRBD1. The germline CDR1 and CDR2 sequences are LGHNA and YNFKEQ. V shed 2 bases, J shed 0 bases, and the junction held 13 bases outside the gene matches. CDR3 length: 19 residues. The DNA of the CDR3 is TGTGCCAGCAGCCAACCCTTTTCCGGGACAGGGCTTTCTAACTATGGCTACACCTCC. Translating gives CASSQPFSGTGLSNYGYTS.

This clone showed up just a few times. The rearrangement joins TRBV11-3 to TRBJ2-5; D is possibly TRBD2 (5 bases). The V and J ends lost 0 bases and 11 bases respectively, with 22 bases between them. Looked up from germline, CDR1 is SGHNT and CDR2 is YENEEA. The CDR3 loop spans 16 amino acids. CDR3 nucleotides: TGTGCCAGCAGCTTAGATAACCCCGGGAACCTCGAAGAGCAGTACTTC. As protein: CASSLDNPGNLEEQYF.

V gene TRBV7-6 combines with J gene TRBJ2-7, with D perhaps TRBD2 (5 bases). This CDR3 is built from 14 residues. Trimming removed 6 bases from V and 3 bases from J, with 15 bases in between. Germline CDR1 is SGHVS and CDR2 is FNYEAQ. The CDR3 nucleotides are TGTGCCAGCAGTCCCAAAATCGGGGTCTACGAGCAGTACTTC. It translates to CASSPKIGVYEQYF.

The chain recombines TRBV30 with TRBJ2-1; unclear D gene. Germline-derived CDR1 and CDR2 are GTSNPN and SVGIG (reference sequence). This CDR3 comprises 15 residues. Trimming left V 3 bases short and J 0 bases short, with 12 bases between. The CDR3 sequence is CAWRTPSSSYNEQFF. CDR3 coding DNA: TGTGCCTGGAGGACCCCGTCTAGCTCCTACAATGAGCAGTTCTTC.

The V and J genes are TRBV7-9 and TRBJ1-3; D is possibly TRBD1 (5 bases). This CDR3 is built from 16 residues. The germline V gene has CDR1 SEHNR and CDR2 FQNEAQ (reference sequence). Between the trimmed V and J ends, which lost 4 bases and 0 bases, there was a span of 13 bases. The CDR3 DNA reads TGTGCCAGCAGCTCGGGCCAGGGCGGCTCTGGAAACACCATATATTTT. Translation gives CASSSGQGGSGNTIYF. Using reference TRBV7-9 and TRBJ1-3 for the parts outside the CDR3, the full variable domain is DTGVSQNPRHKITKRGQNVTFRCDPISEHNRLYWYRQTLGQGPEFLTYFQNEAQLEKSRLLSDRFSAERPKGSFSTLEIQRTEQGDSAMYLCASSSGQGGSGNTIYFGEGSWLTVV.

The chain links TRBV5-1 to TRBJ2-3, with 7 bases fitting TRBD2. This CDR3 is 17 amino acids long. CDR1 is SGHRS and CDR2 is YFSETQ in the germline V gene. After removal of 5 bases from V and 0 bases from J, the junction contained 12 bases not matched to a gene. The CDR3 spells CASRPRPGTTSTDTQYF. In DNA, the CDR3 is TGCGCCAGCAGACCCCGACCCGGGACTACTAGCACAGATACGCAGTATTTT. The entire variable domain, with the rest obtained from reference TRBV5-1 and TRBJ2-3, is as follows: KAGVTQTPRYLIKTRGQQVTLSCSPISGHRSVSWYQQTPGQGLQFLFEYFSETQRNKGNFPGRFSGRQFSNSRSEMNVSTLELGDSALYLCASRPRPGTTSTDTQYFGPGTRLTVL.

The chain has TRBV6-5 and TRBJ1-2; D is ambiguous. CDR3 size: 15 residues. Trimming took off 0 bases at V and 8 bases at J, with 16 bases between the two ends. Germline V gene sequence: CDR1 MNHEY, CDR2 SVGAGI. DNA for the CDR3: TGTGCCAGCAGTTACTCGGGCGTTAGGCGACGCGGCTACACCTTC. Translation gives CASSYSGVRRRGYTF.

V and J are TRBV6-6 and TRBJ1-1; 7 bases match TRBD1. Germline assignment: CDR1 MNHNY and CDR2 SVGAGI (reference sequence). With V trimmed by 0 bases and J by 1 base, 5 bases remained unmatched. CDR3 size: 16 residues. The CDR3 DNA reads TGTGCCAGCAGTTACTCTCCTAGGACAGGGAACACTGAAGCTTTCTTT. It specifies CASSYSPRTGNTEAFF.

The rearrangement links TRBV15 to TRBJ1-5, with 10 bases identical to TRBD1. Germline-derived CDR1 and CDR2 are LNHNV and YYDKDF (reference sequence). V trimming: 9 bases; J trimming: 7 bases; junction bases outside the gene matches: 12. The CDR3 extends over 15 amino acids. CDR3 DNA: TGTGCCACATCCTGGACAGGGGGAACCAGACAGCCCCAGCATTTT. Its protein product is CATSWTGGTRQPQHF.

The chain has TRBV9 and TRBJ2-3; TRBD2 matches 13 bases. Germline CDR1 and CDR2: SGDLS and YYNGEE. This CDR3 comprises 18 residues. The V and J ends lost 0 bases and 7 bases, in that order; junction bases with no gene match: 11. The CDR3 region is CASSVGEGTSGDPYTQYF. CDR3 coding DNA: TGTGCCAGCAGCGTAGGGGAAGGGACTAGCGGGGATCCATATACGCAGTATTTT.

This clone showed up just a few times. This chain uses TRBV5-5 with TRBJ1-1, with unresolved D. Germline-derived CDR1 and CDR2 are SGHKS and YYEKEE (reference sequence). Trimming pared 0 bases from V and 5 bases from J, leaving 5 bases between. This CDR3 comprises 12 residues. This CDR3 is CASSLAVTEAFF. The DNA for the CDR3 is TGTGCCAGCAGCTTGGCCGTGACTGAAGCTTTCTTT. Looking up the rest from reference TRBV5-5 and TRBJ1-1 gives the full variable domain: DAGVTQSPTHLIKTRGQQVTLRCSPISGHKSVSWYQQVLGQGPQFIFQYYEKEERGRGNFPDRFSARQFPNYSSELNVNALLLGDSALYLCASSLAVTEAFFGQGTRLTVV.

The rearrangement joins TRBV7-9 to TRBJ1-5; D not certain. This CDR3 is 16 amino acids long. Germline V gene sequence: CDR1 SEHNR, CDR2 FQNEAQ (reference sequence). Trimming stripped 4 bases from V and 6 bases from J, with 19 bases between. In DNA, the CDR3 is TGTGCCAGCAGCTCGGAGGGAGGGTTTTCAGCTCAGCCCCAGCATTTT. It translates to CASSSEGGFSAQPQHF.

The chain is built from TRBV19 and TRBJ1-2; weak D call: TRBD1 (5 bases). There are 16 residues in the CDR3. Trimming took off 4 bases at V and 0 bases at J, with 15 bases between the two ends. The germline V gene encodes CDR1 LNHDA and CDR2 SQIVND (reference sequence). The CDR3 loop reads CASSKETASTNYGYTF. CDR3 coding DNA: TGTGCCAGTAGTAAAGAGACAGCCTCAACTAACTATGGCTACACCTTC.

This clone was seen a few times. This chain connects TRBV4-2 to TRBJ2-7; the D is unclear. Trimming cost V 0 bases and J 11 bases, with 14 bases left between them. Germline V gene data show CDR1 as LGHNA and CDR2 as YNFKEQ. This CDR3 spans 13 amino acids. The CDR3, as DNA: TGTGCCAGCAGCCAAGATCGGTCTAGGAACGAGTACTTC. Its translation: CASSQDRSRNEYF.

V and J are TRBV6-1 and TRBJ2-7; weak D call: TRBD2 (6 bases). Germline V gene data show CDR1 as MNHNS and CDR2 as SASEGT. The CDR3 loop spans 15 amino acids. Trimming pared 10 bases from V and 2 bases from J, leaving 21 bases between. CDR3 coding DNA: TGTGCCACCGGGCTGGCGGGGTTTCGACCCTACGAGCAGTACTTC. Translated, it gives CATGLAGFRPYEQYF.

The genes are TRBV7-2 and TRBJ2-7; TRBD2 matches at 7 bases. This CDR3 comprises 15 residues. The V gene's germline CDR1 is SGHTA and CDR2 FQGNSA. The V and J ends lost 1 base and 0 bases, in that order; junction bases with no gene match: 3. This CDR3 reads CASSLVRGSSYEQYF. For the CDR3, the DNA is TGTGCCAGCAGCTTAGTACGCGGGAGCTCCTACGAGCAGTACTTC.

The chain combines TRBV14 with TRBJ2-3; D possibly corresponds to TRBD1 (6 bases). There are 17 residues in the CDR3. V lost 3 bases, J lost 2 bases, and 18 bases lay in between. Germline V gives CDR1 SGHDN, CDR2 FVKESK. CDR3 amino acids: CASSQGKQDRVTDTQYF. The CDR3 DNA is TGTGCCAGCAGCCAGGGTAAACAGGACAGAGTCACAGATACGCAGTATTTT.